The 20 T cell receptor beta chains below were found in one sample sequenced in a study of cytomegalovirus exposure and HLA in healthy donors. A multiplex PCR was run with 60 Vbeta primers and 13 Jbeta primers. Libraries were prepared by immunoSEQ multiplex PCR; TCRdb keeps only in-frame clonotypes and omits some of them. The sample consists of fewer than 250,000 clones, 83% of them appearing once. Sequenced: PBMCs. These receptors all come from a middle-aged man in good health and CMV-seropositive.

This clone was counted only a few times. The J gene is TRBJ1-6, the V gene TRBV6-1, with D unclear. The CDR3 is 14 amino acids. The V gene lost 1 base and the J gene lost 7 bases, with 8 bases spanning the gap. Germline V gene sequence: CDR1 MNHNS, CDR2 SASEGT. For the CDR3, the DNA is TGTGCCAGCAGTGAAGGCCTGGGCAATTCACCCCTCCACTTT. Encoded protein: CASSEGLGNSPLHF.

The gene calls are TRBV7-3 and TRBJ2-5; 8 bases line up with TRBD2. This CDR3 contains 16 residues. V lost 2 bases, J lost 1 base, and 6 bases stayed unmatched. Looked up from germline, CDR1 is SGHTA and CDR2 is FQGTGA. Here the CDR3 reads CASSLAPSGSQETQYF. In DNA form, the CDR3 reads TGTGCCAGCAGCTTAGCGCCTAGCGGGTCCCAAGAGACCCAGTACTTC.

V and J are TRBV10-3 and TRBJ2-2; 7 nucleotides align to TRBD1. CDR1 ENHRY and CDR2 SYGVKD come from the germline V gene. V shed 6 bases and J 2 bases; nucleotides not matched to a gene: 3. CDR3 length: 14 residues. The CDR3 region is CAIRTGLNTGELFF. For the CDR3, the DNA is TGTGCCATCAGGACAGGGCTCAACACCGGGGAGCTGTTTTTT.

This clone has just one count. CDR3 sequence (DNA): TGTGCCATCAGAGCCGACAGGGGGCTTGCGGATTGGCGTGGCTACACCTTC. Translation: CAIRADRGLADWRGYTF. The J gene is TRBJ1-2, the V gene TRBV10-3, with TRBD1 matching over 10 bases. The ends lost 6 bases at V and 7 bases at J; junction bases unmatched: 17. The germline CDR1 and CDR2 sequences are ENHRY and SYGVKD. The CDR3 is made up of 17 amino acids.

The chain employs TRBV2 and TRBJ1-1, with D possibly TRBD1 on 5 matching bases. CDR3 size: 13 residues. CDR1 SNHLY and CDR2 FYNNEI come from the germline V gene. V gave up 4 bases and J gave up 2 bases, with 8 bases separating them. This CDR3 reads CASSVGGNTEAFF. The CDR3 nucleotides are TGTGCCAGCAGTGTCGGGGGTAACACTGAAGCTTTCTTT. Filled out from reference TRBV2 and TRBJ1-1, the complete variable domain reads EPEVTQTPSHQVTQMGQEVILRCVPISNHLYFYWYRQILGQKVEFLVSFYNNEISEKSEIFDDQFSVERPDGSNFTLKIRSTKLEDSAMYFCASSVGGNTEAFFGQGTRLTVV.

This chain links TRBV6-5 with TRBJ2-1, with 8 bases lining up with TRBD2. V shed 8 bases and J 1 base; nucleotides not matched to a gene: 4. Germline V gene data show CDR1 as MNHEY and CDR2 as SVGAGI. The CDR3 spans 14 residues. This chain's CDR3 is CASYGGRSYNEQFF. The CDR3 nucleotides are TGTGCCAGCTACGGCGGGAGGTCCTACAATGAGCAGTTCTTC.

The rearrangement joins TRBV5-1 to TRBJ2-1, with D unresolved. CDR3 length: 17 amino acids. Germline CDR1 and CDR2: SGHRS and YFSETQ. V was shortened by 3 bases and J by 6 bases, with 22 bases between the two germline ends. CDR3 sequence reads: CASSSDPLGTLTNEQFF. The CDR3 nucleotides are TGCGCCAGCAGCTCAGACCCCCTAGGCACCCTTACCAATGAGCAGTTCTTC. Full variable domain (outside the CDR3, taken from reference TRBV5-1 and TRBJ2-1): KAGVTQTPRYLIKTRGQQVTLSCSPISGHRSVSWYQQTPGQGLQFLFEYFSETQRNKGNFPGRFSGRQFSNSRSEMNVSTLELGDSALYLCASSSDPLGTLTNEQFFGPGTRLTVL.

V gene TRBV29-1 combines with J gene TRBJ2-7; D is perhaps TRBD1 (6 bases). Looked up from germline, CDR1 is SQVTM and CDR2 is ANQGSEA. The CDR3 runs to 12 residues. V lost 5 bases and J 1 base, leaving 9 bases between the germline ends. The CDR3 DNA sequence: TGCAGCGTTAAGGACAGTTCCTACGAGCAGTACTTC. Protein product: CSVKDSSYEQYF.

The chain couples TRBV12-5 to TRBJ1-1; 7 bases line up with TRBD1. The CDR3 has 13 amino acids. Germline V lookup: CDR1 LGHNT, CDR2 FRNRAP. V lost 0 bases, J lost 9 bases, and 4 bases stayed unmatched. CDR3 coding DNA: TGTGCTAGTGGTTTGGTTGGGACAGCCAAAGCTTTCTTT. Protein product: CASGLVGTAKAFF.

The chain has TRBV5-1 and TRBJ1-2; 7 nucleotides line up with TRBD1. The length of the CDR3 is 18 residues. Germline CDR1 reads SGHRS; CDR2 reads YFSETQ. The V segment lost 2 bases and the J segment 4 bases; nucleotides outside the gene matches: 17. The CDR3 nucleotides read TGCGCCAGCAGCTTCTACGGAACCGGACAGGCTACGACCTATGGCTACACCTTC. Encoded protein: CASSFYGTGQATTYGYTF.

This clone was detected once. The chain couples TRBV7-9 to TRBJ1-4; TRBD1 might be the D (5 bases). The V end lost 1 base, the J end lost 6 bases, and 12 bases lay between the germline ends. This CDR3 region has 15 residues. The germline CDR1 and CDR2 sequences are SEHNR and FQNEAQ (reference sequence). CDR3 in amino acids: CASSLGWGGDEKLFF. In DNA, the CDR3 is TGTGCCAGCAGCTTAGGATGGGGAGGGGATGAAAAACTGTTTTTT.

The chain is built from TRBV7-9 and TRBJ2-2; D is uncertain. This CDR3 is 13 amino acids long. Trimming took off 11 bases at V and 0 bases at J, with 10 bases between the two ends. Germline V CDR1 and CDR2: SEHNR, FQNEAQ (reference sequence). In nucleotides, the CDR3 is TGTGCCTATCCCCTCCCGAACACCGGGGAGCTGTTTTTT. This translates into CAYPLPNTGELFF.

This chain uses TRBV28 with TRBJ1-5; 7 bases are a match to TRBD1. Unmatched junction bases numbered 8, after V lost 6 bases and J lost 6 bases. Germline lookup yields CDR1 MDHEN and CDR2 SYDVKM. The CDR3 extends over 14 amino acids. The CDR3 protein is CASRLGTESQPQHF. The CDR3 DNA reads TGTGCCAGCAGACTCGGGACAGAATCTCAGCCCCAGCATTTT.

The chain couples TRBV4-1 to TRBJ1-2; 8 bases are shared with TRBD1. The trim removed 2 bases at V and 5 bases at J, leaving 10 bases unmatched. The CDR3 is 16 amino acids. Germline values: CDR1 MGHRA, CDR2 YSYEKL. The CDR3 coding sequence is TGCGCCAGCAGCCAAAAGACAGGGGACCCTATTTATGGCTACACCTTC. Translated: CASSQKTGDPIYGYTF.

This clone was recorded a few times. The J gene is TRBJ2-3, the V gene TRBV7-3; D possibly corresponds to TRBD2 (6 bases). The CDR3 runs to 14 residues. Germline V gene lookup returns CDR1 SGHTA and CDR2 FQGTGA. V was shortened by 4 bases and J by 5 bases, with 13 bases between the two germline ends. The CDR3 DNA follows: TGTGCCAGCAGCTCATCTCAGGAGGGAGATACGCAGTATTTT. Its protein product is CASSSSQEGDTQYF.

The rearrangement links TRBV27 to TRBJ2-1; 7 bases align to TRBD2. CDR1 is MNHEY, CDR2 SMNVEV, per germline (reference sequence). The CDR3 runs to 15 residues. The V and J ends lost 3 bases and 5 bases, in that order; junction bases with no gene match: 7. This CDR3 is CASSFRREPNNEQFF. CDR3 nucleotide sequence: TGTGCCAGCAGTTTTCGGCGGGAGCCGAACAATGAGCAGTTCTTC.

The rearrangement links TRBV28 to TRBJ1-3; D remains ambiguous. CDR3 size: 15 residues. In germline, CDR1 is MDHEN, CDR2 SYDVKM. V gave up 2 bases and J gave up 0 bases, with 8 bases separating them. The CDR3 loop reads CASSLGGSSGNTIYF. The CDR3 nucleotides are TGTGCCAGCAGTTTAGGAGGAAGCTCTGGAAACACCATATATTTT. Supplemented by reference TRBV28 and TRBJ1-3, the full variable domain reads DVKVTQSSRYLVKRTGEKVFLECVQDMDHENMFWYRQDPGLGLRLIYFSYDVKMKEKGDIPEGYSVSREKKERFSLILESASTNQTSMYLCASSLGGSSGNTIYFGEGSWLTVV.

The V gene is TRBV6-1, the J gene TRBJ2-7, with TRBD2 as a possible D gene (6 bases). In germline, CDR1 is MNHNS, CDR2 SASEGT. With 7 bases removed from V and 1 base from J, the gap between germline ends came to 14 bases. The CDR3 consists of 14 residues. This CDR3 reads CASTSVAASYEQYF. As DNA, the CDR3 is TGTGCCAGCACGTCGGTAGCGGCATCCTACGAGCAGTACTTC.

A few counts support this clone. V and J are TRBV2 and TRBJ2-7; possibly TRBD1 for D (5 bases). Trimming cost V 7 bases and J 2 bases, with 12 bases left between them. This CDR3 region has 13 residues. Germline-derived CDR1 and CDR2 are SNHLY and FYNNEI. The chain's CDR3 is CASIQGTPYEQYF. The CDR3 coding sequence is TGTGCCAGCATCCAGGGAACTCCCTACGAGCAGTACTTC.

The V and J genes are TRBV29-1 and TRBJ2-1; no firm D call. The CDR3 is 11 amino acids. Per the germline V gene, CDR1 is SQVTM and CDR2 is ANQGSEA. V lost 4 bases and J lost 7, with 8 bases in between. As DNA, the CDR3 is TGCAGCGTTGCGGTCGGTAATGAGCAGTTCTTC. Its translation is CSVAVGNEQFF.